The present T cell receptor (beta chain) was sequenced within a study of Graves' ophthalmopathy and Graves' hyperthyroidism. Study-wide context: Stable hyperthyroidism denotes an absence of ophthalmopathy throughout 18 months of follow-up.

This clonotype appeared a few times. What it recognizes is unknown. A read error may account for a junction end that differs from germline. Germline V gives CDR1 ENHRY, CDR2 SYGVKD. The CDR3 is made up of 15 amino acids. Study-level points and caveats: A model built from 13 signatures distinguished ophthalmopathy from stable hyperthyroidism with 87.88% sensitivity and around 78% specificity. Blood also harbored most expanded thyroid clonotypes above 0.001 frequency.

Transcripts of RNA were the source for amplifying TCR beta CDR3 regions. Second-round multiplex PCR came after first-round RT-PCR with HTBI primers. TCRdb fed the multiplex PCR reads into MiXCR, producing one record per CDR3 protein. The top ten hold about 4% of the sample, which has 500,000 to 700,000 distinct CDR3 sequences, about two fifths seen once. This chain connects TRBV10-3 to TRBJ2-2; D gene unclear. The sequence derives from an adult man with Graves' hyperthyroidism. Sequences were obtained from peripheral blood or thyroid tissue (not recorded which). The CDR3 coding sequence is TGTGCCAGCAGTGCCATTTGGCAGAACACCGGGGAGCTGTTTTTT. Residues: CASSAIWQNTGELFF.